This is a list of T cell receptor beta chains from one sample in a study of control samples from healthy donors and cancer patients. TCRdb keeps only in-frame clones here, not all; method: immunoSEQ multiplex PCR. The sample lists about 89,000 clones, approximately 86% seen once, with around a fifth in the top ten. The sequenced sample was blood. These receptors originate from a man younger than 40 in good health. Both conserved end residues are part of each CDR3. The D gene is left open where the match is weak. Clone size is given for some rows only: seen once, a few or many times, or a class if the clone is expanded.

j_gene	d_gene	abundance	v_gene	CDR3aa	CDR3nt
TRBJ2-7	.	once	TRBV14	CASSQRGLSYEQYF	TGTGCCAGCAGCCAAAGGGGCCTCTCCTACGAGCAGTACTTC
TRBJ1-6	.	.	TRBV7-2	CASSLRKGGGDRNSPLHF	TGTGCCAGCAGCCTACGCAAGGGGGGAGGAGATCGGAATTCACCCCTCCACTTT
TRBJ2-1	.	.	TRBV19	CATSTPSSETWSDEQFF	TGTGCCACTTCAACCCCCTCTAGCGAGACCTGGTCGGATGAGCAGTTCTTC
TRBJ2-2	.	.	TRBV11-3	CASSSDPKGGELFF	TGTGCCAGCAGCTCCGACCCGAAGGGGGGGGAGCTGTTTTTT
TRBJ1-1	.	.	TRBV7-9	CASSLEHESFF	TGTGCCAGCAGCTTGGAGCATGAATCTTTCTTT
TRBJ2-5	.	.	TRBV2	CASTRDLQETQYF	TGTGCCAGCACAAGGGACCTGCAAGAGACCCAGTACTTC
TRBJ2-7	TRBD2	.	TRBV12-3/TRBV12-4	CASSIGTSYEQYF	TGTGCCAGCAGTATTGGGACTAGCTACGAGCAGTACTTC
TRBJ1-1	.	.	TRBV5-4	CASSFLRNTEAFF	TGTGCCAGCAGCTTTCTTCGGAACACTGAAGCTTTCTTT
TRBJ2-2	.	.	TRBV5-4	CASSTQSGHPINTGELFF	TGTGCCAGCAGCACCCAATCGGGACACCCTATTAACACCGGGGAGCTGTTTTTT
TRBJ2-5	.	.	TRBV7-9	CASSLLREETQYF	TGTGCCAGCAGCTTACTCCGGGAAGAGACCCAGTACTTC
TRBJ1-5	TRBD1	.	TRBV24-1	CATSEARGRQPQHF	TGTGCCACCAGTGAAGCCAGGGGGCGACAGCCCCAGCATTTT
TRBJ2-2	.	.	TRBV27	CASSAGAVGELFF	TGTGCCAGCAGTGCGGGGGCGGTCGGGGAGCTGTTTTTT
TRBJ1-1	TRBD1	.	TRBV28	CASSLTGTGVPEAFF	TGTGCCAGCAGCCTCACCGGGACAGGGGTTCCTGAAGCTTTCTTT
TRBJ1-6	.	.	TRBV21-1	CASSKTGTGNSPLHF	TGTGCCAGCAGCAAAACCGGGACTGGGAATTCACCCCTCCACTTT
TRBJ2-1	TRBD2	.	TRBV28	CASSWASGSYNEQFF	TGTGCCAGCAGTTGGGCTAGCGGCTCCTACAATGAGCAGTTCTTC
TRBJ1-3	.	once	TRBV19	CASSIDSQGGYGNTIYF	TGTGCCAGTAGTATCGACTCACAGGGAGGTTACGGAAACACCATATATTTT
TRBJ2-1	.	.	TRBV21-1	CASTPTGGGNEQFF	TGTGCCAGCACCCCCACGGGTGGGGGGAATGAGCAGTTCTTC
TRBJ1-2	.	.	TRBV28	CASRGGNYGYTF	TGTGCCAGCCGGGGGGGAAACTATGGCTACACCTTC
TRBJ2-1	.	.	TRBV7-6	CASSPSEGGPYNEQFF	TGTGCCAGCAGCCCCTCTGAAGGGGGACCCTACAATGAGCAGTTCTTC
TRBJ1-3	.	.	TRBV12-3/TRBV12-4	CASSFGGLSSIYF	TGTGCCAGCAGTTTCGGCGGGCTAAGCTCCATATATTTT
TRBJ2-2	.	few	TRBV30	CAWELGNTGELFF	TGTGCCTGGGAGTTAGGGAACACCGGGGAGCTGTTTTTT
TRBJ1-4	TRBD1	.	TRBV6-1	CASSALRRQGNEKLFF	TGTGCCAGCAGTGCCTTACGGAGACAGGGTAATGAAAAACTGTTTTTT
TRBJ1-1	.	few	TRBV19	CASSPGGRALTGTFF	TGTGCCAGTAGTCCCGGGGGGCGGGCGCTAACCGGAACTTTCTTT
TRBJ2-5	TRBD1	.	TRBV24-1	CATSDPGTGGGETQYF	TGTGCCACCAGTGATCCCGGGACAGGGGGTGGAGAGACCCAGTACTTC
TRBJ1-6	.	.	TRBV20-1	CSASRGGNSPLHF	TGCAGTGCTAGTAGGGGGGGTAATTCACCCCTCCACTTT
TRBJ2-3	.	.	TRBV11-2	CASIPAGGSTDTQYF	TGTGCCAGCATCCCCGCCGGGGGAAGTACAGATACGCAGTATTTT
TRBJ1-1	.	.	TRBV18	CASSPPGIVGTEAFF	TGTGCCAGCTCACCACCTGGGATCGTCGGCACTGAAGCTTTCTTT
TRBJ2-1	TRBD2	.	TRBV7-2	CASSSTSGGYNEQFF	TGTGCCAGCAGCTCTACTAGCGGGGGTTACAATGAGCAGTTCTTC
TRBJ1-2	.	few	TRBV23-1	CASSPTRGMGYGYTF	TGCGCCAGCAGTCCTACCCGGGGGATGGGGTATGGCTACACCTTC
TRBJ2-2	.	.	TRBV11-3	CASSPRRMGTNTGELFF	TGTGCCAGCAGCCCCCGGCGTATGGGAACGAACACCGGGGAGCTGTTTTTT
TRBJ2-2	TRBD1	.	TRBV30	CAGRQGSLSTGELFF	TGTGCCGGAAGACAGGGAAGTTTGAGTACCGGGGAGCTGTTTTTT
TRBJ1-5	TRBD1	once	TRBV6-2/TRBV6-3	CASSQTGDVYSNQPQHF	TGTGCCAGCAGTCAGACAGGGGACGTTTATAGCAATCAGCCCCAGCATTTT
TRBJ2-3	.	.	TRBV5-1	CASSLGGTTDTQYF	TGCGCCAGCAGCTTGGGGGGGACCACAGATACGCAGTATTTT
TRBJ1-6	.	.	TRBV19	CASSAGATYNSPLHF	TGTGCCAGTAGTGCAGGGGCCACCTATAATTCACCCCTCCACTTT
TRBJ2-2	.	.	TRBV27	CASSSKTRSTGELFF	TGTGCCAGCAGTTCCAAGACTAGAAGCACCGGGGAGCTGTTTTTT
TRBJ1-1	TRBD1	.	TRBV5-6	CASSRQGGQTEAFF	TGTGCCAGCTCCCGACAGGGGGGTCAGACTGAAGCTTTCTTT
TRBJ1-1	TRBD1	few	TRBV7-9	CASSTGTGAEYSTEAFF	TGTGCCAGCAGCACCGGGACAGGGGCCGAATATAGCACTGAAGCTTTCTTT
TRBJ2-1	TRBD2	.	TRBV6-4	CASSDERGGGSYNEQFF	TGTGCCAGCAGTGATGAGCGGGGGGGCGGCTCCTACAATGAGCAGTTCTTC
TRBJ2-1	TRBD1	once	TRBV7-9	CASSYWTGNNEQFF	TGTGCCAGCAGCTACTGGACAGGGAACAATGAGCAGTTCTTC